Shown below are 3 T cell receptor beta chains from a single sample sequenced in a study of OX40 agonist ivuxolimab in advanced cancers. The repertoire was sequenced with immunoSEQ multiplex PCR; TCRdb's copy has only in-frame clones and lacks some. Seen here are around 72,000 clones, 70% to 90% observed once, and the top ten hold roughly 15%. The specimen comprised CD4+ or CD8+ T cells sorted from blood, sampled in a trial of the OX40 agonist ivuxolimab. All receptors derive from an adult with an advanced solid tumor such as melanoma, head and neck, liver or kidney cancer.

The rearrangement joins TRBV18 to TRBJ2-2; TRBD2 aligns across 11 bases. After removal of 6 bases from V and 4 bases from J, the junction contained 10 bases not matched to a gene. The germline CDR1 and CDR2 sequences are KGHSH and LQKENI. This CDR3 comprises 17 residues. As DNA, the CDR3 is TGTGCCAGCTCGCCTTTTTCCGGGACTAGCGGCACCGGGGAGCTGTTTTTT. Translation gives CASSPFSGTSGTGELFF.

The chain recombines TRBV19 with TRBJ2-7; a possible D gene is TRBD2 (6 bases). CDR1 and CDR2 (germline): LNHDA, SQIVND (reference sequence). The CDR3 is 14 amino acids. V lost 3 bases to trimming and J lost 3 bases, with 12 bases between them. The CDR3 here is CASSISGVIYEQYF. CDR3 DNA: TGTGCCAGTAGTATTTCGGGGGTAATCTACGAGCAGTACTTC. The full variable domain, completed using reference TRBV19 and TRBJ2-7, is DGGITQSPKYLFRKEGQNVTLSCEQNLNHDAMYWYRQDPGQGLRLIYYSQIVNDFQKGDIAEGYSVSREKKESFPLTVTSAQKNPTAFYLCASSISGVIYEQYFGPGTRLTVT.

This chain uses TRBV7-9 with TRBJ1-5; D is ambiguous. CDR1 is SEHNR, CDR2 FQNEAQ, per germline (reference sequence). Trimming removed 7 bases at V and 6 bases at J, with 10 bases between. This CDR3 contains 12 residues. This CDR3 is CASTLEGQPQHF. The DNA of the CDR3 is TGTGCCAGCACCCTAGAGGGTCAGCCCCAGCATTTT.